This T cell receptor beta chain was retrieved from a study of cytomegalovirus exposure and HLA in healthy donors. Study-wide points: An observed cluster of highly shared sequence variants was recorded as a likely sequencing artifact.

This clone was counted between two and nine times. Its matching antigen is unknown. This PCR relied on a set of 60 Vbeta primers and 13 Jbeta primers. Per the authors' pipeline: An analysis that came later counted some 85 million unique TCR beta chains, approximately 11 million shared. Sequencing was performed with immunoSEQ multiplex PCR; in TCRdb, only in-frame clones are kept and a portion is missing. D and trimming come from the DNA, and the V and J calls and clone size come from that table. The sample gives roughly 200,000 clones, more than 60% of which show up once; around 2.9% is in the top ten. J gave up 0 bases and V 0 bases, and 10 bases lay outside the gene matches. CDR1 and CDR2 (germline): SGHRS, YFSETQ. The CDR3 has 20 amino acids.

The material sequenced was PBMCs. The chain has TRBV5-1 and TRBJ2-6; 9 bases line up with TRBD1. The receptor was derived from an older woman in good health and CMV-seropositive. The CDR3 DNA sequence: TGCGCCAGCAGCTTGGCAATTTGGGACAGGGATAGCTCTGGGGCCAACGTCCTGACTTTC. It yields the protein CASSLAIWDRDSSGANVLTF.